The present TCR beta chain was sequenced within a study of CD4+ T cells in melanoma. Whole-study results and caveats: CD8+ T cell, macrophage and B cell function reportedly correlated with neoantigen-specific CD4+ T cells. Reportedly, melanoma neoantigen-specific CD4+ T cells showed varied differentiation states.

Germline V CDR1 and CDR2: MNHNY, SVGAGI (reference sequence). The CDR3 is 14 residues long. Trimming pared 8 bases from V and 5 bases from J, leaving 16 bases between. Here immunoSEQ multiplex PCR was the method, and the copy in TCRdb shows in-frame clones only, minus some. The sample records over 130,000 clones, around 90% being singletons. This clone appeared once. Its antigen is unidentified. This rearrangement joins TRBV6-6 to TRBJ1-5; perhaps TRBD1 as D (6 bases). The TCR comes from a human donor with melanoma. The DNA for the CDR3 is TGTGCCAGCGGGGGGGCAGGGATAGATCAGCCCCAGCATTTT. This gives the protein CASGGAGIDQPQHF.